The text below deals with one TCR beta chain. Its cognate antigen is unknown. The donors were members of the validation cohort, which comprised more than 90 subjects and was separate from the first cohort of 666 subjects. Germline V gene lookup returns CDR1 SGHDT and CDR2 YYEEEE. V trimming: 4 bases; J trimming: 6 bases; junction bases outside the gene matches: 10. The CDR3 has 15 residues. This sample is drawn from a study of cytomegalovirus exposure and HLA in healthy donors. Study-wide results and limits: Accounts indicate the classifier identified cytomegalovirus status with strong specificity and sensitivity. Confirmation in vitro established that a few CMV-associated chains were specific for CMV antigens. Overall, approximately 150 TCR beta chains were annotated as cytomegalovirus-associated.

Profiled with immunoSEQ multiplex PCR; TCRdb holds only in-frame clones, not every one. The profile shows 100,000 to 150,000 clones, roughly nine tenths of them singletons. The chain couples TRBV5-6 to TRBJ1-1; 9 nucleotides line up with TRBD1. This TCR derives from a woman aged 18-29 years in good health and CMV-seronegative. Source material: PBMCs. The CDR3 DNA sequence: TGTGCCAGCAGCCGATCGGGACAGGGCTGGGCTGAAGCTTTCTTT. Translating it yields CASSRSGQGWAEAFF.